This TCR beta chain appears in the sequencing data of a study of cytomegalovirus exposure and HLA in healthy donors. Use of 60 Vbeta and 13 Jbeta primers characterized the PCR. Some clones are missing from TCRdb's copy, which holds only in-frame ones; the method was immunoSEQ multiplex PCR. Of more than 110,000 clones detected, about four fifths appear once; the ten largest clones hold about 2.2%. The CDR3 covers 20 residues. Germline CDR1 is LGHNA and CDR2 is YNFKEQ. Trimming cost V 1 base and J 0 bases; bases outside gene matches: 12. The V call is TRBV4-2, the J call TRBJ2-4; 10 positions match TRBD2. The sequencing input was PBMCs. This receptor was taken from a man aged 25 to 45 in good health and CMV-seronegative. In DNA form, the CDR3 reads TGTGCCAGCAGCCAAGTCAAGGGGGGAAGCGGGAGGGTAGCCAAAAACATTCAGTACTTC. This translates into CASSQVKGGSGRVAKNIQYF.